Below, 26 T cell receptor beta chains from the same sample are listed, as sequenced in a study of cytomegalovirus exposure and HLA in healthy donors. Primers included in the PCR were 60 Vbeta and 13 Jbeta primers. The protocol was immunoSEQ multiplex PCR, while the TCRdb copy is restricted to in-frame clones and leaves out a portion. In the table there are about 120,000 clones, around 66% of which are singletons. What was sequenced was PBMCs. These receptors came from a man between 18 and 29 years old in good health and CMV-seronegative.

The rearrangement uses TRBV30 and TRBJ1-3; D ambiguous. This CDR3 spans 15 amino acids. V lost 0 bases and J lost 0, with 9 bases in between. CDR1 and CDR2 (germline): GTSNPN, SVGIG (reference sequence). The CDR3 DNA reads TGTGCCTGGAGTGTATTTAGTACCTCTGGAAACACCATATATTTT. It specifies CAWSVFSTSGNTIYF.

This chain joins TRBV19 and TRBJ2-2; maybe TRBD2 (7 bases). The V and J ends lost 2 bases and 4 bases respectively, with 14 bases between them. Germline V gene lookup returns CDR1 LNHDA and CDR2 SQIVND (reference sequence). CDR3 length: 16 residues. CDR3 coding DNA: TGTGCCAGTAGTATACTGGGGGGGCGGGTCACCGGGGAGCTGTTTTTT. It yields the protein CASSILGGRVTGELFF.

The CDR3 protein is CASRRDRAELETQYF. In DNA, the CDR3 is TGTGCCAGCAGGCGCGACAGGGCGGAACTGGAGACCCAGTACTTC. This chain links TRBV7-2 with TRBJ2-5; 7 nucleotides line up with TRBD1. V was clipped by 6 bases and J by 5 bases; unmatched bases: 12. Germline V gene data show CDR1 as SGHTA and CDR2 as FQGNSA. The CDR3 length is 15 residues. Looking up the rest from reference TRBV7-2 and TRBJ2-5 gives the full variable domain: GAGVSQSPSNKVTEKGKDVELRCDPISGHTALYWYRQSLGQGLEFLIYFQGNSAPDKSGLPSDRFSAERTGGSVSTLTIQRTQQEDSAVYLCASRRDRAELETQYFGPGTRLLVL.

The rearrangement joins TRBV27 to TRBJ2-1; D not certain. V lost 9 bases and J lost 0, with 6 bases in between. Per the germline V gene, CDR1 is MNHEY and CDR2 is SMNVEV (reference sequence). The CDR3 runs to 12 residues. The DNA of the CDR3 is TGTGCCAGTTGGAGCTCCTACAATGAGCAGTTCTTC. It codes for CASWSSYNEQFF.

This clone came up once. J is TRBJ1-1 and V is TRBV9; D remains ambiguous. V lost 4 bases to trimming and J lost 4 bases, with 8 bases between them. Germline V gene lookup returns CDR1 SGDLS and CDR2 YYNGEE. The CDR3 sequence is 12 residues long. CDR3 residues: CASSKRSTEAFF. DNA of the CDR3: TGTGCCAGCAGCAAACGGAGCACTGAAGCTTTCTTT.

The chain joins TRBV30 to TRBJ2-7; 7 nucleotides match TRBD1. The CDR3 runs to 12 residues. V trimming: 0 bases; J trimming: 4 bases; junction bases outside the gene matches: 0. Germline loops: CDR1 GTSNPN, CDR2 SVGIG (reference sequence). The CDR3 sequence is CAWSVQGYEQYF. In nucleotides, the CDR3 is TGTGCCTGGAGTGTACAGGGGTACGAGCAGTACTTC.

This clone has just a few counts. V gene TRBV5-1 combines with J gene TRBJ1-1; weak D call: TRBD1 (6 bases). The CDR3 totals 17 residues. CDR1 SGHRS and CDR2 YFSETQ come from the germline V gene. V was cut by 0 bases and J by 5 bases, with 20 bases left in between. The CDR3: CASSLEPQGSLRTEAFF. CDR3 bases: TGCGCCAGCAGCTTGGAGCCGCAGGGGTCTTTGAGGACTGAAGCTTTCTTT.

The V gene is TRBV9, the J gene TRBJ2-5; D is ambiguous. Matching the DNA end better, TRBJ2-7 makes the J call doubtful. The CDR3 has 13 residues. The germline V gene encodes CDR1 SGDLS and CDR2 YYNGEE. The CDR3 DNA reads TGTGCCAGCAGCGTAGACACTTTGGGCGAGCAGTACTTC. Amino acid sequence: CASSVDTLGEQYF.

This clone was seen only a few times. This chain uses TRBV6-6 with TRBJ1-4, with a possible D match to TRBD1 (5 bases). V gave up 7 bases and J gave up 5 bases, with 11 bases separating them. The germline V gene has CDR1 MNHNY and CDR2 SVGAGI (reference sequence). This CDR3 is built from 13 residues. This CDR3 is CASNPGGNEKLFF. The CDR3 nucleotides read TGTGCCAGCAACCCGGGGGGGAATGAAAAACTGTTTTTT.

V is TRBV6-5 and J is TRBJ2-1, with 10 positions matching TRBD1. V shed 4 bases and J 4 bases; nucleotides not matched to a gene: 4. CDR1 is MNHEY and CDR2 is SVGAGI in the germline V gene. CDR3 size: 15 residues. CDR3 residues: CASSSRQGAYNEQFF. For the CDR3, the DNA is TGTGCCAGCAGTTCAAGACAGGGGGCATACAATGAGCAGTTCTTC.

This clone has only a few counts. This rearrangement joins TRBV12-5 to TRBJ2-5, with 14 bases that match TRBD2. CDR3 size: 16 residues. Germline V CDR1 and CDR2: LGHNT, FRNRAP. V was pared by 1 base and J by 7 bases, with 5 bases of the junction left unmatched. CDR3 sequence (DNA): TGTGCTAGTGGTTTGGGGACTAGCGGGGGGCAGGTGACCCAGTACTTC. It yields the protein CASGLGTSGGQVTQYF.

The chain combines TRBV19 with TRBJ2-2, with D unresolved. Germline CDR1 reads LNHDA; CDR2 reads SQIVND (reference sequence). CDR3 length: 12 residues. V lost 7 bases to trimming and J lost 9 bases, with 12 bases between them. The CDR3 loop reads CASMSPIWELFF. The CDR3 DNA reads TGTGCCAGTATGAGTCCCATCTGGGAGCTGTTTTTT.

In DNA, the CDR3 is TGTGCCAGCAGTCGAACTTATTCCGGGACAGGGCACTATGGCTACACCTTC. Its translation: CASSRTYSGTGHYGYTF. This chain connects TRBV2 to TRBJ1-2; 9 nucleotides agree with TRBD1. The CDR3 runs 17 residues. CDR1 SNHLY and CDR2 FYNNEI come from the germline V gene. J was trimmed by 3 bases and V by 5 bases; bases with no gene match: 13.

V gene TRBV19 combines with J gene TRBJ1-1; 7 nucleotides agree with TRBD1. From germline, CDR1 is LNHDA and CDR2 SQIVND (reference sequence). Trimming cost V 3 bases and J 11 bases; bases outside gene matches: 12. CDR3 length: 14 residues. The CDR3: CASSITILTGSAFF. In nucleotides, the CDR3 is TGTGCCAGTAGTATTACAATCCTGACAGGGTCGGCTTTCTTT.

This sequence joins TRBV2 and TRBJ2-1, with D perhaps matching TRBD2 (6 bases). CDR1 is SNHLY, CDR2 FYNNEI, per germline. The CDR3 is 13 amino acids. V was shortened by 7 bases and J by 2 bases, with 9 bases between the two germline ends. In DNA, the CDR3 is TGTGCCAGCACGGGGGATACCTACAATGAGCAGTTCTTC. Translated, it gives CASTGDTYNEQFF.

The V gene is TRBV19, the J gene TRBJ2-5, with 8 bases matching TRBD1. The CDR3 runs 14 residues. The germline V gene has CDR1 LNHDA and CDR2 SQIVND (reference sequence). V lost 7 bases, J lost 4 bases, and 8 bases stayed unmatched. The chain's CDR3 is CASKKGQGSETQYF. The CDR3 DNA sequence: TGTGCCAGTAAGAAAGGACAGGGATCAGAGACCCAGTACTTC. Supplemented by reference TRBV19 and TRBJ2-5, the full variable domain reads DGGITQSPKYLFRKEGQNVTLSCEQNLNHDAMYWYRQDPGQGLRLIYYSQIVNDFQKGDIAEGYSVSREKKESFPLTVTSAQKNPTAFYLCASKKGQGSETQYFGPGTRLLVL.

This chain links TRBV13 with TRBJ2-7; 7 nucleotides align to TRBD2. With 8 bases clipped from V and 2 bases from J, the junction kept 0 bases outside the gene matches. CDR3 size: 11 residues. Germline V gives CDR1 PRHDT, CDR2 FYEKMQ (reference sequence). The CDR3 protein is CASGGAYEQYF. For the CDR3, the DNA is TGTGCCAGCGGGGGGGCCTACGAGCAGTACTTC.

The sample holds a few counts of this clone. The chain joins TRBV29-1 to TRBJ1-2, with a tentative D call TRBD1 (6 bases). Trimming removed 7 bases at V and 5 bases at J, with 14 bases between. CDR3 length: 12 amino acids. Germline CDR1 is SQVTM and CDR2 is ANQGSEA. The CDR3 reads CSAADSNYGYTF. DNA of the CDR3: TGCAGCGCCGCGGACAGCAATTATGGCTACACCTTC.

The rearrangement joins TRBV29-1 to TRBJ2-1, with 9 bases fitting TRBD2. The CDR3 contains 16 residues. Germline V gene lookup returns CDR1 SQVTM and CDR2 ANQGSEA. Trimming removed 6 bases from V and 6 bases from J; junction bases left unmatched: 15. The DNA of the CDR3 is TGCAGCGTCGCAAGGGACCCGGGACTAGCATCCAATGAGCAGTTCTTC. It is translated as CSVARDPGLASNEQFF.

V gene TRBV30 combines with J gene TRBJ2-3; tentatively, D is TRBD2 (7 bases). This CDR3 region has 16 residues. V lost 2 bases to trimming and J lost 0 bases, with 15 bases between them. Germline V gene lookup returns CDR1 GTSNPN and CDR2 SVGIG (reference sequence). The chain's CDR3 is CAWSTRAGASTDTQYF. CDR3 nucleotide sequence: TGTGCCTGGAGTACCCGGGCGGGGGCTAGCACAGATACGCAGTATTTT.

This chain connects TRBV5-1 to TRBJ1-4; D possibly corresponds to TRBD1 (6 bases). Germline CDR1 and CDR2: SGHRS and YFSETQ. CDR3 length equals 14 residues. V was shortened by 2 bases and J by 5 bases, with 10 bases between the two germline ends. The CDR3 is CASSLTGINEKLFF. The CDR3 region has the DNA TGCGCCAGCAGCTTAACAGGGATCAATGAAAAACTGTTTTTT.

The chain is built from TRBV7-8 and TRBJ2-1, with D unresolved. This CDR3 region has 11 residues. V lost 6 bases and J lost 8, with 8 bases in between. Germline assignment: CDR1 SGHVS and CDR2 FQNEAQ. The CDR3 spells CASRLSDEQFF. The CDR3 nucleotides read TGTGCCAGCAGATTAAGCGATGAGCAGTTCTTC.

The chain recombines TRBV7-9 with TRBJ2-3; TRBD2 might be the D (5 bases). Trimming took off 3 bases at V and 1 base at J, with 14 bases between the two ends. Germline assignment: CDR1 SEHNR and CDR2 FQNEAQ (reference sequence). CDR3 length: 16 residues. The chain's CDR3 is CASSLGFRGGTDTQYF. In DNA, the CDR3 is TGTGCCAGCAGCTTGGGCTTTCGGGGTGGCACAGATACGCAGTATTTT.

This chain connects TRBV29-1 to TRBJ2-1; 11 bases map to TRBD1. The V and J ends lost 8 bases and 6 bases, in that order; junction bases with no gene match: 15. The CDR3 runs 16 residues. From germline, CDR1 is SQVTM and CDR2 ANQGSEA. The CDR3 region is CSQLYTGTGGFNEQFF. The CDR3 nucleotides read TGCAGCCAATTATATACGGGGACAGGGGGTTTCAATGAGCAGTTCTTC.

J is TRBJ2-5 and V is TRBV5-1; perhaps TRBD2 as D (5 bases). The CDR3 totals 15 residues. Trimming stripped 4 bases from V and 1 base from J, with 14 bases between. CDR1 is SGHRS and CDR2 is YFSETQ in the germline V gene. The CDR3 protein is CASSPVIGGQETQYF. The CDR3, as DNA: TGCGCCAGCAGCCCCGTCATAGGAGGCCAAGAGACCCAGTACTTC. Variable domain in full (rest from reference TRBV5-1 and TRBJ2-5): KAGVTQTPRYLIKTRGQQVTLSCSPISGHRSVSWYQQTPGQGLQFLFEYFSETQRNKGNFPGRFSGRQFSNSRSEMNVSTLELGDSALYLCASSPVIGGQETQYFGPGTRLLVL.

This chain links TRBV19 with TRBJ1-1, with a weak D call TRBD1 (6 bases). Germline-derived CDR1 and CDR2 are LNHDA and SQIVND (reference sequence). Trimming left V 6 bases short and J 1 base short, with 15 bases between. There are 15 residues in the CDR3. The CDR3 here is CASRTDSHGNTEAFF. The CDR3 DNA sequence: TGTGCCAGTAGGACGGACAGTCACGGGAACACTGAAGCTTTCTTT.